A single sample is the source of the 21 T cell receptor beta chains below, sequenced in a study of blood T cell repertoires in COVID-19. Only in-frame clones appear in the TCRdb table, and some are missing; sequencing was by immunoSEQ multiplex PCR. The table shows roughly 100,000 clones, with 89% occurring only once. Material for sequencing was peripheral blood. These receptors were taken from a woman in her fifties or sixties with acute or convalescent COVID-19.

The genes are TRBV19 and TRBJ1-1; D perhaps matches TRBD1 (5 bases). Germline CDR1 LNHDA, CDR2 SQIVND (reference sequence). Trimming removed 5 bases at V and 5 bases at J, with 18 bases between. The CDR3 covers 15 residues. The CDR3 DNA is TGTGCCAGTAGTCAACCGTCGGGGGGAGCGACTGAAGCTTTCTTT. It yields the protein CASSQPSGGATEAFF.

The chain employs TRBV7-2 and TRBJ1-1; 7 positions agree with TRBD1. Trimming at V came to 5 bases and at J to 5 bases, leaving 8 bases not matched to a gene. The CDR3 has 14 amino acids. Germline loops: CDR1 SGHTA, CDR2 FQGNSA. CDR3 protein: CASSPRTGGTEAFF. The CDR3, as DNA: TGTGCCAGCAGCCCCCGGACAGGAGGGACTGAAGCTTTCTTT.

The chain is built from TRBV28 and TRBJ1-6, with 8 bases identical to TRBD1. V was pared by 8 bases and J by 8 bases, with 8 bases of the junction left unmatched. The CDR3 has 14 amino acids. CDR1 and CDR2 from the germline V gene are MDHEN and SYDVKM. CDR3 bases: TGTGCCAGCGTAAGGACAGGGCGGGATTCACCCCTCCACTTT. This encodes CASVRTGRDSPLHF. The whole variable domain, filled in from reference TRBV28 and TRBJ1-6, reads DVKVTQSSRYLVKRTGEKVFLECVQDMDHENMFWYRQDPGLGLRLIYFSYDVKMKEKGDIPEGYSVSREKKERFSLILESASTNQTSMYLCASVRTGRDSPLHFGNGTRLTVT.

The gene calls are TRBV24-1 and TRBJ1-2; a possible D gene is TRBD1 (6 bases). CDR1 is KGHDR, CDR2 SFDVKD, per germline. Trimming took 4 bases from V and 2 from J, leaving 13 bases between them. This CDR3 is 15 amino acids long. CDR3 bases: TGTGCCACCAGTGACGGCAACAGGGTCAACTATGGCTACACCTTC. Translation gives CATSDGNRVNYGYTF.

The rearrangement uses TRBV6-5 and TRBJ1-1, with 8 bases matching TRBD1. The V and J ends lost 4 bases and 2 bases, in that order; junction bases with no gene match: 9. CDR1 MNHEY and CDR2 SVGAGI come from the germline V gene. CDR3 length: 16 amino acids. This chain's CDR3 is CASSWGRQGINTEAFF. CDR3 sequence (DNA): TGTGCCAGCAGTTGGGGTAGACAGGGGATTAACACTGAAGCTTTCTTT.

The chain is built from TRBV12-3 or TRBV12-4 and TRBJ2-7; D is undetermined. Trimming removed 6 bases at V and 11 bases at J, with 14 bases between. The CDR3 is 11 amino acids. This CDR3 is CASSSGPRKYF. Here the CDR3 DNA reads TGTGCCAGCAGCTCTGGGCCCCGCAAGTACTTC.

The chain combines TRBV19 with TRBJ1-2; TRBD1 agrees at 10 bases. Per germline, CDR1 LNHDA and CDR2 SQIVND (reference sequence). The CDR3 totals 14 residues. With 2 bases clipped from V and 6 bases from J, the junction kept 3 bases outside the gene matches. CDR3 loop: CASSITGTGDGYTF. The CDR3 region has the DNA TGTGCCAGTAGTATAACCGGGACAGGGGATGGCTACACCTTC.

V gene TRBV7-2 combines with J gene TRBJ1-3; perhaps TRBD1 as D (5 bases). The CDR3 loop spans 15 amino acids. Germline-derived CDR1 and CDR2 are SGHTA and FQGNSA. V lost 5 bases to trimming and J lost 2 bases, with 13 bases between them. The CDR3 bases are TGTGCCAGCAGCCCCCGACAGTTCCCTGGAAACACCATATATTTT. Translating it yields CASSPRQFPGNTIYF.

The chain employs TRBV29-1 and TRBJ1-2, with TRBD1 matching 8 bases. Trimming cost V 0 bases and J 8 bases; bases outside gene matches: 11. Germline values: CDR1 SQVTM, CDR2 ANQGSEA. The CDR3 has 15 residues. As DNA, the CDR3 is TGCAGCGTTGAAGAGGTAGGCAGGGGGCGCGGCGGCTACACCTTC. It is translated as CSVEEVGRGRGGYTF.

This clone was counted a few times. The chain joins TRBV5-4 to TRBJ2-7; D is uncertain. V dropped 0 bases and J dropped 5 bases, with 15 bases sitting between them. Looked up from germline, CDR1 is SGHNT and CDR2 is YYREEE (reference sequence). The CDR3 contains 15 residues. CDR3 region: CASSLEARKVDEQYF. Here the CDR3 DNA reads TGTGCCAGCAGCTTGGAAGCGAGGAAGGTCGACGAGCAGTACTTC.

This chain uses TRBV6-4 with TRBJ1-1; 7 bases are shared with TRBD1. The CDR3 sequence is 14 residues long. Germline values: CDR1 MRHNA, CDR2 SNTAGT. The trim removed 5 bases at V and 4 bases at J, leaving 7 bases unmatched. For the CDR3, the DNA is TGTGCCAGCAGTTCAGGGGGAGTGGGCACTGAAGCTTTCTTT. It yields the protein CASSSGGVGTEAFF.

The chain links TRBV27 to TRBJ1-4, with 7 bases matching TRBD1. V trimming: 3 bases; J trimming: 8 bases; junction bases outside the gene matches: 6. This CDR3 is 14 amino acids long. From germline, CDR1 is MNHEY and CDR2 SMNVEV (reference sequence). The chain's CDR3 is CASSFNRGGEKLFF. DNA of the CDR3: TGTGCCAGCAGTTTCAACAGGGGCGGGGAAAAACTGTTTTTT.

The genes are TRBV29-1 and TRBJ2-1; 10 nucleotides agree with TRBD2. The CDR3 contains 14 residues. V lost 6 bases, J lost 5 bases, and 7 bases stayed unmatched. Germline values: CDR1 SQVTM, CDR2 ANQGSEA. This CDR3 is CSVAGTSAHNEQFF. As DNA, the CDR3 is TGCAGCGTGGCCGGGACTAGCGCTCACAATGAGCAGTTCTTC.

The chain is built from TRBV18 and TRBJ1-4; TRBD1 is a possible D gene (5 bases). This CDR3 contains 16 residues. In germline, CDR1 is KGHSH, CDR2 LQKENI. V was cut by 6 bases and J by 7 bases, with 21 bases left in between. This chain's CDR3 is CASSTNQGRESEKLFF. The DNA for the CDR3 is TGTGCCAGCTCCACAAACCAGGGCAGGGAAAGTGAAAAACTGTTTTTT.

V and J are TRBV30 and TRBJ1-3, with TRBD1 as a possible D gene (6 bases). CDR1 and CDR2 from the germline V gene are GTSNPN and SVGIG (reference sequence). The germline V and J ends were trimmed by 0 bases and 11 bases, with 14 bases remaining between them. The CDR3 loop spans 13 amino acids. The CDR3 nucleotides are TGTGCCTGGAGTGTACAGCAGGGACAATCCATATATTTT. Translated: CAWSVQQGQSIYF.

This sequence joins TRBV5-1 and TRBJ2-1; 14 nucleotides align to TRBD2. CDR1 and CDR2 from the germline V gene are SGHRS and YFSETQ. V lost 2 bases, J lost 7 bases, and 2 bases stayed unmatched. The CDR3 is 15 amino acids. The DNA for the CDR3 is TGCGCCAGCAGCTTCAGGACTAGCGGGGGGAATGAGCAGTTCTTC. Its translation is CASSFRTSGGNEQFF.

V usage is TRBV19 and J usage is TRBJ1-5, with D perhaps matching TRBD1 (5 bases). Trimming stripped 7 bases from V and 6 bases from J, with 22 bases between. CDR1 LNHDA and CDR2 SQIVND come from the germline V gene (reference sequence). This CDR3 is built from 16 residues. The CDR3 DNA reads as TGTGCCAGTACTATCTCCGGGACTAGGAAGGGTCAGCCCCAGCATTTT. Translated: CASTISGTRKGQPQHF.

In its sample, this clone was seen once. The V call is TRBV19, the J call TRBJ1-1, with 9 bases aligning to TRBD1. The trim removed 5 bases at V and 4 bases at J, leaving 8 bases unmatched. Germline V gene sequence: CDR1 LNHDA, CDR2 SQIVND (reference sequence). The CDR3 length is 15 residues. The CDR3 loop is CASSPRTGEGTEAFF. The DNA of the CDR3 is TGTGCCAGTAGTCCTAGGACAGGGGAGGGCACTGAAGCTTTCTTT. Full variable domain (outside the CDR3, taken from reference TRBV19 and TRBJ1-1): DGGITQSPKYLFRKEGQNVTLSCEQNLNHDAMYWYRQDPGQGLRLIYYSQIVNDFQKGDIAEGYSVSREKKESFPLTVTSAQKNPTAFYLCASSPRTGEGTEAFFGQGTRLTVV.

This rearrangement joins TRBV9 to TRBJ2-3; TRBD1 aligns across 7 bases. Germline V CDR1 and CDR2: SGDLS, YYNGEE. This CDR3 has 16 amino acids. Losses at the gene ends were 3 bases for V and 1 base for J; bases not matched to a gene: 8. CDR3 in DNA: TGTGCCAGCAGCGCAGGGTCGGGGACAGGCACAGATACGCAGTATTTT. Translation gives CASSAGSGTGTDTQYF.

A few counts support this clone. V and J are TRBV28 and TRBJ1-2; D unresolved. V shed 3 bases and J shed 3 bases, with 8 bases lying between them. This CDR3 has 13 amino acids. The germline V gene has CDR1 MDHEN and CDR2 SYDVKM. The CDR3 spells CASSFRDHYGYTF. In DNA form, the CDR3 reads TGTGCCAGCAGTTTCCGGGATCACTATGGCTACACCTTC.

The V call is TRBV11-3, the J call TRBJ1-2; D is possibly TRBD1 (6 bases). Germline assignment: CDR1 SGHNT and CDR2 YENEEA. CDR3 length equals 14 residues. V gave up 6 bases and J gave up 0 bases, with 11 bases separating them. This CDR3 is CASSSTGTNYGYTF. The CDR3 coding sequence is TGTGCCAGCAGTTCGACAGGAACTAACTATGGCTACACCTTC.